The T cell receptor beta chain described here comes from a study of identical twins. Regarding the study as a whole: Possibly, invariant MAIT and iNKT cells partly confounded zero-insertion analyses.

The CDR3 loop spans 13 amino acids. CDR1 SNHLY and CDR2 FYNNEI come from the germline V gene. V was cut by 4 bases and J by 2 bases, with 8 bases left in between. This clonotype was seen a few times. Its antigen is not known. With template switching, a universal primer site was added, and the cDNA carried unique molecular identifiers. One entry per CDR3 protein, called by TCRdb with MiXCR from the 5' RACE reads. The profile shows some 240,000 distinct CDR3 sequences, about 8.3% of them singletons. The same specimen was also included in a second study, on yellow fever vaccine responses in identical twins.

This receptor was taken from a woman younger than 30 in good health. V is TRBV2 and J is TRBJ1-1; no firm D call. Sample: CD8+ T cells sorted from blood. The chain's CDR3 is CASSVWSNTEAFF. In DNA, the CDR3 is TGTGCCAGCAGTGTATGGAGTAACACTGAAGCTTTCTTT.